Presented here are 20 T cell receptor beta chains from one specimen sequenced in a study of patients and donors after allogeneic stem cell transplantation. MiXCR, run by TCRdb on the RT-PCR reads, gives a single entry per CDR3 protein. The repertoire holds about 34,000 distinct CDR3 sequences, around 35% seen once, with 76% in the top ten. Sequenced sample: blood, either unsorted or a sorted T cell fraction (not recorded which). The source is a human donor who was either an allogeneic HSCT recipient or a stem cell or donor lymphocyte infusion donor (not recorded which). It is not recorded whose cells these are; they may come from a transplant donor.

This chain connects TRBV7-2 to TRBJ2-1, with D maybe TRBD2 (5 bases). V dropped 1 base and J dropped 2 bases, with 9 bases sitting between them. Looked up from germline, CDR1 is SGHTA and CDR2 is FQGNSA. This CDR3 comprises 15 residues. The CDR3 sequence: CASSLDGGPYNEQFF. The DNA of the CDR3 is TGTGCCAGCAGCTTAGATGGCGGGCCCTACAATGAGCAGTTCTTC.

The chain carries TRBV24-1 and TRBJ1-2, with D possibly being TRBD1 (5 bases). With 5 bases removed from V and 7 bases from J, the gap between germline ends came to 13 bases. From germline, CDR1 is KGHDR and CDR2 SFDVKD. This CDR3 is 13 amino acids long. The CDR3 region has the DNA TGTGCCACCAGTGGGACCCTGGGGACTGGCTACACCTTC. Translated, it gives CATSGTLGTGYTF.

The gene calls are TRBV7-9 and TRBJ1-1; TRBD1 might be the D (5 bases). With 3 bases removed from V and 9 bases from J, the gap between germline ends came to 11 bases. Germline CDR1 is SEHNR and CDR2 is FQNEAQ (reference sequence). This CDR3 is 12 amino acids long. The CDR3 DNA is TGTGCCAGCAGCTTGGGGTCAGGGAAAGCTTTCTTT. Translation: CASSLGSGKAFF. Full variable domain (rest looked up from reference TRBV7-9 and TRBJ1-1): DTGVSQNPRHKITKRGQNVTFRCDPISEHNRLYWYRQTLGQGPEFLTYFQNEAQLEKSRLLSDRFSAERPKGSFSTLEIQRTEQGDSAMYLCASSLGSGKAFFGQGTRLTVV.

This sequence joins TRBV20-1 and TRBJ1-2; D not resolved. V shed 6 bases and J shed 4 bases, with 12 bases lying between them. The germline gives CDR1 DFQATT, CDR2 SNEGSKA (reference sequence). The CDR3 has 12 residues. The CDR3 here is CSALDHGYGYTF. The DNA for the CDR3 is TGCAGTGCCTTAGACCACGGCTATGGCTACACCTTC.

The V call is TRBV20-1, the J call TRBJ2-3; TRBD2 matches at 14 bases. Germline V gene data show CDR1 as DFQATT and CDR2 as SNEGSKA (reference sequence). The CDR3 has 18 amino acids. J was trimmed by 5 bases and V by 3 bases; bases with no gene match: 13. DNA of the CDR3: TGCAGTGCTAGCCCGACTAGCGGGGGGGCCGGGAGTAGAGATACGCAGTATTTT. It encodes CSASPTSGGAGSRDTQYF.

The chain joins TRBV6-1 to TRBJ2-1, with 7 positions matching TRBD2. There are 13 residues in the CDR3. Germline trimming cut 7 bases from V and 4 bases from J; bases unmatched to any gene: 4. CDR1 and CDR2 from the germline V gene are MNHNS and SASEGT. CDR3 loop: CASKVSGYNEQFF. Written as DNA, the CDR3 is TGTGCCAGCAAGGTTAGCGGGTACAATGAGCAGTTCTTC.

This clonotype was counted a few times. This rearrangement joins TRBV5-1 to TRBJ1-3; D unresolved. V lost 0 bases and J 0 bases, leaving 7 bases between the germline ends. The CDR3 totals 15 residues. Germline V gene lookup returns CDR1 SGHRS and CDR2 YFSETQ. The CDR3 DNA is TGCGCCAGCAGCTTGGATGGGAACTCTGGAAACACCATATATTTT. Translation gives CASSLDGNSGNTIYF.

The chain is built from TRBV4-3 and TRBJ2-7; D call uncertain. V was clipped by 0 bases and J by 0 bases, with 9 bases between them. CDR1 and CDR2 (germline): LGHNA, YSLEER. The CDR3 sequence is 15 residues long. In DNA form, the CDR3 reads TGCGCCAGCAGCCAAGAGTATAGGTACTCCTACGAGCAGTACTTC. It codes for CASSQEYRYSYEQYF.

This clonotype has just a few counts. The V gene is TRBV13, the J gene TRBJ2-4; D unresolved. The V gene lost 4 bases and the J gene lost 4 bases, with 2 bases spanning the gap. The CDR3 sequence is 11 residues long. Germline assignment: CDR1 PRHDT and CDR2 FYEKMQ (reference sequence). The CDR3 spells CASSSKNIQYF. CDR3 sequence (DNA): TGTGCCAGCAGCTCAAAAAACATTCAGTACTTC.

The gene calls are TRBV6-6 and TRBJ2-7, with D unclear. This CDR3 has 12 amino acids. The V and J ends lost 3 bases and 5 bases respectively, with 8 bases between them. Germline V lookup: CDR1 MNHNY, CDR2 SVGAGI (reference sequence). In nucleotides, the CDR3 is TGTGCCAGCAGTTATGGGAAAAACGAGCAGTACGTC. This codes for CASSYGKNEQYV.

This clonotype was seen more than once but under ten times. This chain connects TRBV25-1 to TRBJ1-1, with 9 bases aligning to TRBD1. CDR3 length: 13 amino acids. Unmatched junction bases numbered 0, after V lost 6 bases and J lost 1 base. The germline CDR1 and CDR2 sequences are MGHDK and SYGVNS. CDR3 sequence (DNA): TGTGCCAGCAGGGGACAGGGGAACACTGAAGCTTTCTTT. This encodes CASRGQGNTEAFF.

This clonotype has a handful of counts. This sequence joins TRBV5-1 and TRBJ1-4; D unresolved. Per germline, CDR1 SGHRS and CDR2 YFSETQ. Trimming pared 1 base from V and 3 bases from J, leaving 16 bases between. This CDR3 contains 17 residues. DNA for the CDR3: TGCGCCAGCAGCTTGTCCTCTACTATTTGGCCTAATGAAAAACTGTTTTTT. Translating gives CASSLSSTIWPNEKLFF.

V gene TRBV24-1 combines with J gene TRBJ2-3, with a possible D match to TRBD2 (5 bases). From germline, CDR1 is KGHDR and CDR2 SFDVKD. The CDR3 is 14 residues long. Trimming stripped 2 bases from V and 5 bases from J, with 10 bases between. CDR3 amino acids: CATSDSETIDTQYF. Here the CDR3 DNA reads TGTGCCACCAGTGATTCGGAGACTATAGATACGCAGTATTTT.

As regards this clonotype: A much bigger clone sits one base away, suggesting this may be a read error. The CDR3 does not end in the conserved phenylalanine or tryptophan, so this is likely a read error. The rearrangement joins TRBV4-3 to TRBJ1-5; D uncertain. The V end was cut by 2 bases, the J end by 3 bases, with 5 bases between. The CDR3 loop spans 13 amino acids. Germline values: CDR1 LGHNA, CDR2 YSLEER. The CDR3 here is CASSQQYNQPQHL. The DNA for the CDR3 is TGCGCCAGCAGCCAACAGTACAATCAGCCCCAGCATTTG.

This clonotype was found a few times. The CDR3 sequence: CASSGGLDSNQPQHF. The DNA of the CDR3 is TGTGCCAGCAGTGGGGGACTAGATAGCAATCAGCCCCAGCATTTT. V is TRBV12-3 or TRBV12-4 and J is TRBJ1-5, with D perhaps TRBD1 (5 bases). The length of the CDR3 is 15 residues. Trimming cost V 5 bases and J 0 bases, with 11 bases left between them.

This clonotype has only a few counts. The genes are TRBV6-2 or TRBV6-3 and TRBJ1-2, with a tentative D call TRBD1 (6 bases). Trimming pared 7 bases from V and 2 bases from J, leaving 14 bases between. This CDR3 is 14 amino acids long. Germline CDR1 is MNHEY and CDR2 is SVGEGT. DNA for the CDR3: TGTGCCAGCACCTCGTGGGGGCCAAACTATGGCTACACCTTC. This gives the protein CASTSWGPNYGYTF.

The chain uses TRBV4-2 and TRBJ2-2; 7 positions match TRBD1. The CDR3 has 16 amino acids. Germline CDR1 LGHNA, CDR2 YNFKEQ. The V gene end was trimmed by 3 bases and the J gene end by 4 bases; junction bases not matched to a gene: 8. The CDR3 here is CASSQAAKGATGELFF. As DNA, the CDR3 is TGTGCCAGCAGCCAGGCGGCTAAGGGGGCCACCGGGGAGCTGTTTTTT.

This clonotype was detected only once. A much larger clone lies one base from this, so it may be a read error. The V gene is TRBV12-3 or TRBV12-4, the J gene TRBJ1-2; D uncertain. This CDR3 comprises 12 residues. CDR3 nucleotides: TGTGCCAGCAACCGCCTTGGCTATAGCTACACCTTC. It translates to CASNRLGYSYTF.

This clonotype was picked up one time. The rearrangement joins TRBV12-5 to TRBJ1-1, with TRBD1 as a possible D gene (5 bases). This CDR3 is 16 amino acids long. Germline V gene data show CDR1 as LGHNT and CDR2 as FRNRAP. V was cut by 5 bases and J by 0 bases, with 16 bases left in between. CDR3 nucleotides: TGTGCTAGTGGTCCCGGAGGGGCAGGGATGAACACTGAAGCTTTCTTT. It translates to CASGPGGAGMNTEAFF.

Only a few counts were recorded for this clonotype. The gene calls are TRBV5-5 and TRBJ1-4; no clear D gene. V was cut by 0 bases and J by 7 bases, with 4 bases left in between. The CDR3 totals 12 residues. CDR1 is SGHKS, CDR2 YYEKEE, per germline (reference sequence). The CDR3 reads CASSLATEKLFF. CDR3 DNA sequence: TGTGCCAGCAGCTTGGCAACTGAAAAACTGTTTTTT.